This T cell receptor beta chain was sequenced for a study of T cells in Graves' hyperthyroidism and ophthalmopathy. The CDR3 regions of TCR beta were amplified from RNA transcripts. HTBI primers drove first-round RT-PCR of the TCR CDR3. One entry per CDR3 protein, called by TCRdb with MiXCR from the multiplex PCR reads. Among hundreds of thousands of distinct CDR3 sequences, approximately 15% were seen once, and the ten largest hold about 4.5%. After removal of 5 bases from V and 5 bases from J, the junction contained 5 bases not matched to a gene. The CDR3 runs to 16 residues. Looked up from germline, CDR1 is MNHNS and CDR2 is SASEGT.

This chain joins TRBV6-1 and TRBJ2-2; 13 bases fit TRBD2. The receptor was derived from a woman aged 40 to 50 with Graves' ophthalmopathy. Sequencing used blood. Written as DNA, the CDR3 is TGTGCCAGCAGTAAGACTAGCGGGGGGCGAACCGGGGAGCTGTTTTTT. It encodes CASSKTSGGRTGELFF.